The sequence of this TCR beta chain was determined in a study of tumor-infiltrating lymphocytes in primary liver carcinoma. The investigators made TCR beta cDNA from roughly 460 ng total RNA, using a constant-region primer. Employing slightly modified ARM-PCR, three nested multiplex PCR rounds were run, and these gave rise to the TCR beta libraries. The first two PCR rounds used TRBV1-TRBV30 forward primers with a C-beta reverse primer, roughly 11 cycles each. TCRdb fed the multiplex PCR reads into MiXCR, producing one record per CDR3 protein. The sample shows about 180,000 distinct CDR3 sequences, 50% to 75% of them seen only once. Unsorted whole blood supplied the blood RNA, and germline DNA was isolated too. At sampling, these chronic HBV carriers had received no treatment. Surgery was preceded by the collection of 3 to 4.5 milliliters of peripheral blood. Study-level findings and limits: Less overlap was seen in tumor-adjacent and tumor-blood pairs than in tumor region pairs.

This clonotype was picked up one time. Its antigen is undetermined. The CDR3 covers 15 residues. V was shortened by 6 bases and J by 3 bases, with 18 bases between the two germline ends. Germline V gives CDR1 MNHEY, CDR2 SVGAGI. Sequencing was carried out using peripheral blood. The chain recombines TRBV6-5 with TRBJ2-7, with a weak D call TRBD2 (5 bases). This clonotype originated in a man between 35 and 55 years old with primary liver carcinoma and hepatitis B virus infection. The CDR3 sequence is CASSTRPGRHYEQYF. CDR3 in DNA: TGTGCCAGCAGCACCCGCCCGGGAAGACACTACGAGCAGTACTTC.